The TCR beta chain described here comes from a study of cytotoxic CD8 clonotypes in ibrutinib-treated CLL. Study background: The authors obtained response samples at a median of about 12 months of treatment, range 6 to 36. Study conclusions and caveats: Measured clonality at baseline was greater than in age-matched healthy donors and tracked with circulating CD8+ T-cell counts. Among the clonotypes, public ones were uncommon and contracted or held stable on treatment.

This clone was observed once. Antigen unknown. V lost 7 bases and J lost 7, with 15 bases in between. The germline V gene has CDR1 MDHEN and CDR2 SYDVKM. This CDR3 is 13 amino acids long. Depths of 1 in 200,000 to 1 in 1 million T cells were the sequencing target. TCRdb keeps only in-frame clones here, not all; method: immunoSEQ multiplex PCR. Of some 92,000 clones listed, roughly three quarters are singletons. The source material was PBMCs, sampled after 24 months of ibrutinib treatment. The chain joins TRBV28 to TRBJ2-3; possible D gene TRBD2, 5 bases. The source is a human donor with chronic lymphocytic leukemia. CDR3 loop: CASIGEGANTQYF. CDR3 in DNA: TGTGCCAGCATAGGTGAGGGTGCGAATACGCAGTATTTT.